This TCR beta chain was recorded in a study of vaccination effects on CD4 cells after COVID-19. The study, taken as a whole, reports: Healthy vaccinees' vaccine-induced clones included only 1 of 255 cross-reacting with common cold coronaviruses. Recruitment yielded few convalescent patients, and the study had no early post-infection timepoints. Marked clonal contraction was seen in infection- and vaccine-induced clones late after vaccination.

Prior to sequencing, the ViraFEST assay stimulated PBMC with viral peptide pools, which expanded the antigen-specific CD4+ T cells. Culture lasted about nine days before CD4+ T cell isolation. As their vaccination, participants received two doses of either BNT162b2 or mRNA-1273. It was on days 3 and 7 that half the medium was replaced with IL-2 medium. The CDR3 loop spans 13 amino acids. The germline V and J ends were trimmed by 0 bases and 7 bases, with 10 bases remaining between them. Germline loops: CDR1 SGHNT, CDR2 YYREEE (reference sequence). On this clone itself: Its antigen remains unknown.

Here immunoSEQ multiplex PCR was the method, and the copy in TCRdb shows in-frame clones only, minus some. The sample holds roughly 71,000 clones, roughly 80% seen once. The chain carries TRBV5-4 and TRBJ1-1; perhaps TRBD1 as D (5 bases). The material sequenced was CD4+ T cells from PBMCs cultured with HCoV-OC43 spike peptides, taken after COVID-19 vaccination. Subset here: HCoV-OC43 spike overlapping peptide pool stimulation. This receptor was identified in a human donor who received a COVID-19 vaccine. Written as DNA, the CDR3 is TGTGCCAGCAGCTTGGGAACTGACAGTGAAGCTTTCTTT. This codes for CASSLGTDSEAFF.